This T cell receptor (beta chain) was observed in a study of long-term antiretroviral therapy in people with HIV. Study-level points and caveats: ART adherence, viral resistance and therapy changes were not recorded.

Running of the v3.0 immunoSEQ assay took place at survey level. Sequencing was performed with immunoSEQ multiplex PCR; in TCRdb, only in-frame clones are kept and a portion is missing. The sample has 20,000 to 25,000 clones, approximately 80% seen once. Germline values: CDR1 LNHNV, CDR2 YYDKDF (reference sequence). J gave up 6 bases and V 6 bases, and 4 bases lay outside the gene matches. This CDR3 has 13 amino acids. Concerning this clone itself: As yet, its antigen is unknown.

The sequences come from unsorted PBMCs, collected 0.2 years after starting antiretroviral therapy. The chain joins TRBV15 to TRBJ1-3, with 8 bases identical to TRBD1. This receptor was obtained from a woman in her 30s with HIV. The CDR3 spells CATRDRVTNTIYF. CDR3 sequence (DNA): TGTGCCACCAGGGACAGGGTAACAAACACCATATATTTT.